This T cell receptor (beta chain) originates from a study of blood T cell repertoires in COVID-19. Study as a whole: Donors in the United States, Italy and Spain gave samples during acute or convalescent COVID-19.

Source study methods: Amplification of reference gene primers provided the estimated nucleated cell counts. Some clones are missing from TCRdb's copy, which holds only in-frame ones; the method was immunoSEQ multiplex PCR. The V and J calls and clone size are taken from that table; D and trimming were inferred from the DNA. This sample has under 250,000 clones, with approximately 82% found just once. CDR3 length: 12 residues. Trimming shortened V by 1 base and J by 8 bases, and 8 bases separated the two germline ends. Germline V lookup: CDR1 LNHDA, CDR2 SQIVND (reference sequence). This sequence was found in a woman in her seventies with active or convalescent COVID-19. This rearrangement joins TRBV19 to TRBJ1-2, with D perhaps matching TRBD1 (5 bases). The sequenced material came from peripheral blood. This chain's CDR3 is CASSIAGFGYTF. CDR3 sequence (DNA): TGTGCCAGTAGTATAGCAGGGTTCGGCTACACCTTC.